This TCR beta chain was sequenced during a study of Tregs in tolerant kidney transplant recipients. Overall study: The nonmyeloablative bone marrow transplants came from related graft donors, with transient mixed chimerism.

This clone was observed once. Using immunoSEQ multiplex PCR, the repertoire was profiled, and TCRdb retains in-frame clones only, with some absent. The data hold roughly 66,000 clones, with around 90% observed a single time. The V and J ends lost 1 base and 2 bases, in that order; junction bases with no gene match: 5. Germline values: CDR1 LNHDA, CDR2 SQIVND (reference sequence). This CDR3 is 15 amino acids long. The chain joins TRBV19 to TRBJ2-7; 7 nucleotides line up with TRBD1. This receptor was taken from a human donor who received a combined kidney and bone marrow transplant. Here the sequenced sample was CD8+ T cells from blood, taken before the transplant. In nucleotides, the CDR3 is TGTGCCAGTAGTATAGGACAGGGTGTCACCTACGAGCAGTACTTC. Translated, it gives CASSIGQGVTYEQYF.